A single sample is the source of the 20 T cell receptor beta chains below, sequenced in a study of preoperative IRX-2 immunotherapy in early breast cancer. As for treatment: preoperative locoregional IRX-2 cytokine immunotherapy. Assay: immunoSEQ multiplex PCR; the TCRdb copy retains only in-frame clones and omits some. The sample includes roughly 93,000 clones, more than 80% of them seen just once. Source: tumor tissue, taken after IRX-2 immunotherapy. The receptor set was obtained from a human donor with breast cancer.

CDR3: CASSLGDRDYEQYF. The CDR3 region has the DNA TGCGCCAGCAGCTTGGGAGACAGGGACTACGAGCAGTACTTC. V and J are TRBV5-1 and TRBJ2-7; 7 positions agree with TRBD1. The CDR3 contains 14 residues. Germline loops: CDR1 SGHRS, CDR2 YFSETQ. The trim removed 0 bases at V and 3 bases at J, leaving 3 bases unmatched.

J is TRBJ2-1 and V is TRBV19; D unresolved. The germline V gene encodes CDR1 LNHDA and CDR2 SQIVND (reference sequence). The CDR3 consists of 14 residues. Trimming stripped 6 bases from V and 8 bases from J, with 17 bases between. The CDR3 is CASRRDPYGDEQFF. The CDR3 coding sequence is TGTGCCAGTAGACGAGACCCCTATGGAGATGAGCAGTTCTTC.

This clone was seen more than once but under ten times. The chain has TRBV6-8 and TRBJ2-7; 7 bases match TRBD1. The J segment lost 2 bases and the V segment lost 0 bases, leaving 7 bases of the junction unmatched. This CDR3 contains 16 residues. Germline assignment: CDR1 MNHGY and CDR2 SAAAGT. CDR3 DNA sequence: TGTGCCAGCAGTTACTCGCCTGGGGACAGTGCCTACGAGCAGTACTTC. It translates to CASSYSPGDSAYEQYF.

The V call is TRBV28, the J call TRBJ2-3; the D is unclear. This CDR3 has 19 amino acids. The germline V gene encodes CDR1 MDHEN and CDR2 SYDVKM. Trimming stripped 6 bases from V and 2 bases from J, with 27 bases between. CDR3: CASSSPFSFGTTYTDTQYF. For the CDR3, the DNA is TGTGCCAGCAGCTCTCCTTTCTCTTTCGGCACAACATACACAGATACGCAGTATTTT. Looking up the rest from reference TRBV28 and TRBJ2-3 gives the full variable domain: DVKVTQSSRYLVKRTGEKVFLECVQDMDHENMFWYRQDPGLGLRLIYFSYDVKMKEKGDIPEGYSVSREKKERFSLILESASTNQTSMYLCASSSPFSFGTTYTDTQYFGPGTRLTVL.

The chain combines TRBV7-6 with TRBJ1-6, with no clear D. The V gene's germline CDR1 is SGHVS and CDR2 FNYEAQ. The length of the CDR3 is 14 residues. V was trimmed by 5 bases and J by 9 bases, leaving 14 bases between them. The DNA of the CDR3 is TGTGCCAGCAGCCCCTCACCGGGTAGTTCACCCCTCCACTTT. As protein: CASSPSPGSSPLHF.

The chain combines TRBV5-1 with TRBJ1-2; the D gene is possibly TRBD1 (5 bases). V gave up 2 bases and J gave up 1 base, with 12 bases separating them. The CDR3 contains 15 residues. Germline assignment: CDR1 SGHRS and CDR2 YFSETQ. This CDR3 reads CASSLWDRSNYGYTF. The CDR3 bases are TGCGCCAGCAGCTTATGGGACCGCAGTAACTATGGCTACACCTTC.

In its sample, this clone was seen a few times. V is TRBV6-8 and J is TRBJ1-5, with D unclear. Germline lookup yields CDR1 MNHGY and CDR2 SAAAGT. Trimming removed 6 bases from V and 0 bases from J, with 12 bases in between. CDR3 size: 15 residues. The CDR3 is CASSPPRNSNQPQHF. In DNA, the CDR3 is TGTGCCAGCAGCCCCCCCCGGAATAGCAATCAGCCCCAGCATTTT.

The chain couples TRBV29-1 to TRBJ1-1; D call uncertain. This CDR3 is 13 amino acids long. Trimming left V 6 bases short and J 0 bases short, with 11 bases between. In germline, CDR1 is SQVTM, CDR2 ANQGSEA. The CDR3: CSVQDDMNTEAFF. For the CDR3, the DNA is TGCAGCGTACAAGACGATATGAACACTGAAGCTTTCTTT.

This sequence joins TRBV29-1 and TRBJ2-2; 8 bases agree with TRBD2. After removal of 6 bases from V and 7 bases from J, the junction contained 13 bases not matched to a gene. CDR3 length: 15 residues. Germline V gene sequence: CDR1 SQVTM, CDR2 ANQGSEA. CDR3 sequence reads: CSVVRAGGMGGELFF. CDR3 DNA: TGCAGCGTAGTCCGCGCGGGGGGAATGGGCGGGGAGCTGTTTTTT.

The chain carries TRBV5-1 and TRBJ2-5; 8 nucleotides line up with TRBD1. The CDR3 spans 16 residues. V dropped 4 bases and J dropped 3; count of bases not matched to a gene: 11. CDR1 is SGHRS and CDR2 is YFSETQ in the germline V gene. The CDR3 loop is CASSQGTGGSEETQYF. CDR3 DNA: TGCGCCAGCAGCCAGGGAACAGGGGGATCGGAAGAGACCCAGTACTTC.

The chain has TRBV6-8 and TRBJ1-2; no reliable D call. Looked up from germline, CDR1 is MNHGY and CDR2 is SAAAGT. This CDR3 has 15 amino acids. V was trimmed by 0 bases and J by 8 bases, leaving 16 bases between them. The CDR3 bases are TGTGCCAGCAGTTACTCAAGCCCCACACTTGGGGGCTACACCTTC. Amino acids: CASSYSSPTLGGYTF.

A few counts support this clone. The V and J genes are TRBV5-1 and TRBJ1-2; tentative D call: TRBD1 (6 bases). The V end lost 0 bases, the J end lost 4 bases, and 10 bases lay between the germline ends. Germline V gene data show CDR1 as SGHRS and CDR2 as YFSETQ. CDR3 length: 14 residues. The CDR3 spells CASSLEQGFYGYTF. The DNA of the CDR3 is TGCGCCAGCAGCTTGGAACAGGGCTTCTATGGCTACACCTTC.

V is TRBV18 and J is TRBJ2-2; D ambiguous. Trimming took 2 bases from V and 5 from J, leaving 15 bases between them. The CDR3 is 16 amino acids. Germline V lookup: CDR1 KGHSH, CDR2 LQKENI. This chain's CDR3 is CASSPEGSLVTGELFF. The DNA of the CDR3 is TGTGCCAGCTCACCAGAAGGGTCCCTTGTAACCGGGGAGCTGTTTTTT.

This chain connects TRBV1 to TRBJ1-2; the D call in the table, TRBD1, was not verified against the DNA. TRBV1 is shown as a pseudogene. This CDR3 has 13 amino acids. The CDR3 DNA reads TGCGCCAGCAGCCAAGATCCCAGAAAAGGCTACACCTTC. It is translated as CASSQDPRKGYTF.

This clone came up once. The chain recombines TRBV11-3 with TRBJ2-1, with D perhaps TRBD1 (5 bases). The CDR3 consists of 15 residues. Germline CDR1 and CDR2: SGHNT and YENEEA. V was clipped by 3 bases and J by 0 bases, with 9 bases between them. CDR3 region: CASSLGPSSYNEQFF. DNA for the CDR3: TGTGCCAGCAGCTTGGGGCCAAGCTCCTACAATGAGCAGTTCTTC. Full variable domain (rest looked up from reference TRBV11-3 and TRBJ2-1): EAGVVQSPRYKIIEKKQPVAFWCNPISGHNTLYWYLQNLGQGPELLIRYENEEAVDDSQLPKDRFSAERLKGVDSTLKIQPAELGDSAVYLCASSLGPSSYNEQFFGPGTRLTVL.

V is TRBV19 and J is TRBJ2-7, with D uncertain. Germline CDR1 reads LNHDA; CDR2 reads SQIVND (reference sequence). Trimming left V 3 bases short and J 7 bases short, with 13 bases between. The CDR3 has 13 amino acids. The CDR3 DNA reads TGTGCCAGTAGTATCTCAACTGGCGATGAGCAGTACTTC. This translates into CASSISTGDEQYF. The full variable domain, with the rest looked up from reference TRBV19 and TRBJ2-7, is DGGITQSPKYLFRKEGQNVTLSCEQNLNHDAMYWYRQDPGQGLRLIYYSQIVNDFQKGDIAEGYSVSREKKESFPLTVTSAQKNPTAFYLCASSISTGDEQYFGPGTRLTVT.

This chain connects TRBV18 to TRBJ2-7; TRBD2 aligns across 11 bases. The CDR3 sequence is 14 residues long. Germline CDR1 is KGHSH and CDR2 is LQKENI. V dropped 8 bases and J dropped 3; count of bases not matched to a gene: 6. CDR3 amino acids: CASATGTSGYEQYF. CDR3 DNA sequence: TGTGCCAGCGCAACCGGGACTAGCGGCTACGAGCAGTACTTC.

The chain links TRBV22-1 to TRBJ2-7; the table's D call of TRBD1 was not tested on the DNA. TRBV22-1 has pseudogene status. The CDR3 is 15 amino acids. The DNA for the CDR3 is TGTGCCAGCAGTTCACCGGGACAGGGAGCCTACGAGCAGTACTTC. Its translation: CASSSPGQGAYEQYF.

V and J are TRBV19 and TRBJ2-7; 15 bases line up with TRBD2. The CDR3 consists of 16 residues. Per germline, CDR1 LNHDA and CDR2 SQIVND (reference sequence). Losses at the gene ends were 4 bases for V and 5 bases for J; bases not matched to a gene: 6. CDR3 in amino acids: CASSTGTSGRLDEQYF. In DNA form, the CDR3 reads TGTGCCAGTAGTACCGGGACTAGCGGGAGGTTAGACGAGCAGTACTTC.

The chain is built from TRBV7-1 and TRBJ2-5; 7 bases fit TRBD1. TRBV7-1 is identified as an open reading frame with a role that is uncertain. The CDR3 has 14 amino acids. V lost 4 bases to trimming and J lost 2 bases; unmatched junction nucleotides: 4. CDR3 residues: CASSFPGQQETQYF. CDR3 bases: TGTGCCAGCAGCTTCCCGGGACAGCAAGAGACCCAGTACTTC.